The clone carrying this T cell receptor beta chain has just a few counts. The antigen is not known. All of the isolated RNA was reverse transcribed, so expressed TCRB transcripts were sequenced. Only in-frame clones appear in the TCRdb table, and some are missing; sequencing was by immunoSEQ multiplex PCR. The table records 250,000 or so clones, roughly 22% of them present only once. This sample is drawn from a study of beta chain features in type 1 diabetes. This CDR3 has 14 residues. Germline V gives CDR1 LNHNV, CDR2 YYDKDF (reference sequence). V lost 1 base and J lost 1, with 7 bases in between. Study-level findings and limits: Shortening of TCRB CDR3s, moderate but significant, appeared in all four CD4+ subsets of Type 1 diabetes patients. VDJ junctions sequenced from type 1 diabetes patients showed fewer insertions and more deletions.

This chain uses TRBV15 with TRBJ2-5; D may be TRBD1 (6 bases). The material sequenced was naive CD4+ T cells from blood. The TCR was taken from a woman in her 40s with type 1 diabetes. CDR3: CATSRVTGQETQYF. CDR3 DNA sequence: TGTGCCACCAGCAGAGTGACAGGCCAAGAGACCCAGTACTTC.